Below are 20 T cell receptor beta chains sequenced from a single sample in a study of response to subunit inactivated influenza vaccine. TCRdb re-called the RT-PCR reads through MiXCR, storing one row per CDR3 protein. Found here are 450,000 to 550,000 distinct CDR3 sequences, 25% of them singletons; the top ten hold 1.9%. The material was CD4+ T cells sorted from PBMCs, obtained approximately 5 days after vaccination. These receptors were collected from a man in his forties or fifties who received an inactivated influenza vaccine.

V usage is TRBV15 and J usage is TRBJ2-5, with a tentative D call TRBD1 (5 bases). Germline lookup yields CDR1 LNHNV and CDR2 YYDKDF (reference sequence). Trimming pared 10 bases from V and 1 base from J, leaving 16 bases between. CDR3 size: 14 residues. The CDR3 protein is CAIQLHTGQETQYF. In DNA form, the CDR3 reads TGTGCCATACAACTTCACACAGGCCAAGAGACCCAGTACTTC.

The CDR3, as DNA: TGTGCCAGCAGTGCAGGGACAGGCGTGAACACTGAAGCTTTCTTT. Translating gives CASSAGTGVNTEAFF. The rearrangement uses TRBV6-1 and TRBJ1-1; 8 positions match TRBD1. The V segment lost 4 bases and the J segment 0 bases; nucleotides outside the gene matches: 4. The CDR3 is 15 amino acids. Looked up from germline, CDR1 is MNHNS and CDR2 is SASEGT.

This clonotype was recorded a few times. The chain couples TRBV20-1 to TRBJ1-2; 10 positions match TRBD1. Losses at the gene ends were 6 bases for V and 5 bases for J; bases not matched to a gene: 3. Per the germline V gene, CDR1 is DFQATT and CDR2 is SNEGSKA (reference sequence). The CDR3 runs to 12 residues. The CDR3 nucleotides are TGCAGTGCAATGGACAGGGGGTATGGCTACACCTTC. As protein: CSAMDRGYGYTF.

The genes are TRBV4-1 and TRBJ2-1; unclear D gene. Germline CDR1 is MGHRA and CDR2 is YSYEKL. With 6 bases removed from V and 2 bases from J, the gap between germline ends came to 17 bases. This CDR3 is built from 16 residues. The DNA for the CDR3 is TGCGCCAGCAGTCATCCCGCTGGCGGAACCTACAATGAGCAGTTCTTC. This encodes CASSHPAGGTYNEQFF.

This clonotype was recorded a few times. The chain combines TRBV5-1 with TRBJ1-2; no clear D gene. The CDR3 loop spans 14 amino acids. The germline V gene has CDR1 SGHRS and CDR2 YFSETQ. The V and J ends lost 5 bases and 1 base respectively, with 12 bases between them. The CDR3 loop reads CASRMGGDNYGYTF. The CDR3 DNA follows: TGCGCCAGCAGGATGGGTGGGGATAACTATGGCTACACCTTC.

This clonotype occurred a few times. DNA for the CDR3: TGTGCCAGCAGTACACCCCAGGCGCGTGGGGAGACCCAGTACTTC. Translating gives CASSTPQARGETQYF. The V gene is TRBV28, the J gene TRBJ2-5; no clear D. The CDR3 is made up of 15 amino acids. Germline V CDR1 and CDR2: MDHEN, SYDVKM. V was trimmed by 5 bases and J by 5 bases, leaving 18 bases between them.

The chain combines TRBV7-2 with TRBJ2-7; 8 positions agree with TRBD1. The germline CDR1 and CDR2 sequences are SGHTA and FQGNSA. The CDR3 contains 14 residues. J was trimmed by 1 base and V by 5 bases; bases with no gene match: 4. CDR3 residues: CASSADRVSYEQYF. The DNA for the CDR3 is TGTGCCAGCAGCGCGGACAGGGTTTCCTACGAGCAGTACTTC. The variable domain in full, completed from reference TRBV7-2 and TRBJ2-7, reads GAGVSQSPSNKVTEKGKDVELRCDPISGHTALYWYRQSLGQGLEFLIYFQGNSAPDKSGLPSDRFSAERTGGSVSTLTIQRTQQEDSAVYLCASSADRVSYEQYFGPGTRLTVT.

The chain links TRBV12-3 or TRBV12-4 to TRBJ1-5, with D perhaps matching TRBD1 (6 bases). This CDR3 contains 15 residues. Trimming took off 6 bases at V and 2 bases at J, with 14 bases between the two ends. The CDR3 sequence: CASRSVAGGNQPQHF. DNA of the CDR3: TGTGCCAGCAGATCGGTAGCAGGGGGCAATCAGCCCCAGCATTTT.

This clonotype was found a few times. The chain is built from TRBV6-5 and TRBJ1-3, with a tentative D call TRBD1 (5 bases). CDR1 and CDR2 from the germline V gene are MNHEY and SVGAGI. The CDR3 consists of 17 residues. Trimming removed 4 bases from V and 0 bases from J, with 16 bases in between. Here the CDR3 DNA reads TGTGCCAGCAGTTCCGGACAAGGCCTTCTCTCTGGAAACACCATATATTTT. It specifies CASSSGQGLLSGNTIYF.

CDR3 in DNA: TGCGCCAGCAGCCAACTAAGGACAGGGGCGGACACCGGGGAGCTGTTTTTT. It translates to CASSQLRTGADTGELFF. This chain uses TRBV4-3 with TRBJ2-2, with 9 nucleotides matching TRBD1. CDR3 length: 17 residues. V was pared by 2 bases and J by 3 bases, with 7 bases of the junction left unmatched. CDR1 and CDR2 from the germline V gene are LGHNA and YSLEER.

This clonotype appeared a few times. This chain links TRBV20-1 with TRBJ2-1, with 8 bases lining up with TRBD2. Germline-derived CDR1 and CDR2 are DFQATT and SNEGSKA (reference sequence). The J segment lost 4 bases and the V segment lost 6 bases, leaving 14 bases of the junction unmatched. The CDR3 is 16 amino acids. The CDR3 loop is CSATKPSGGEYNEQFF. The CDR3 DNA sequence: TGCAGTGCCACCAAGCCCAGCGGGGGTGAATACAATGAGCAGTTCTTC.

This clonotype has only one observation. The rearrangement joins TRBV3-1 to TRBJ2-2; 8 bases are a match to TRBD2. V trimming: 1 base; J trimming: 5 bases; junction bases outside the gene matches: 3. The germline V gene encodes CDR1 LGHDT and CDR2 YNNKEL (reference sequence). This CDR3 spans 15 amino acids. CDR3 bases: TGTGCCAGCAGCCAAGGCGGGGGGCCGACCGGGGAGCTGTTTTTT. Translation: CASSQGGGPTGELFF.

CDR3 residues: CATRADRDRGLEQYF. CDR3 nucleotides: TGTGCCACCAGGGCTGACCGGGACAGAGGCCTCGAGCAGTACTTC. The chain carries TRBV7-9 and TRBJ2-7, with 7 bases aligning to TRBD1. Germline CDR1 and CDR2: SEHNR and FQNEAQ (reference sequence). The J segment lost 6 bases and the V segment lost 10 bases, leaving 18 bases of the junction unmatched. CDR3 size: 15 residues.

This clonotype was seen ten or more times. The rearrangement links TRBV20-1 to TRBJ2-5; D unclear. Germline V gene sequence: CDR1 DFQATT, CDR2 SNEGSKA (reference sequence). CDR3 length: 10 amino acids. Trimming took 6 bases from V and 3 from J, leaving 5 bases between them. CDR3 protein: CSAEEETQYF. The DNA for the CDR3 is TGCAGTGCAGAAGAAGAGACCCAGTACTTC.

The rearrangement links TRBV5-1 to TRBJ2-7; no definite D call. CDR1 SGHRS and CDR2 YFSETQ come from the germline V gene. The CDR3 sequence is 14 residues long. V was cut by 4 bases and J by 3 bases, with 14 bases left in between. Here the CDR3 reads CASSVTGLNYEQYF. CDR3 bases: TGCGCCAGCAGCGTAACCGGGCTCAACTACGAGCAGTACTTC.

This clonotype is a singleton in its sample. The chain couples TRBV6-2 or TRBV6-3 to TRBJ2-7; 8 positions agree with TRBD1. The junction had 16 bases not matched to a gene; V was cut back by 7 bases and J by 5 bases. Germline CDR1 and CDR2: MNHEY and SVGEGT. The CDR3 has 16 amino acids. The CDR3 DNA follows: TGTGCCAGCACCCCCCGACGGACAGGGTTGGATGACGAGCAGTACTTC. It translates to CASTPRRTGLDDEQYF.

J is TRBJ2-1 and V is TRBV20-1; TRBD2 agrees at 11 bases. This CDR3 spans 17 amino acids. The germline V gene encodes CDR1 DFQATT and CDR2 SNEGSKA (reference sequence). The V and J ends lost 1 base and 8 bases, in that order; junction bases with no gene match: 13. The CDR3 reads CSARVPLVAGGRDEQFF. For the CDR3, the DNA is TGCAGTGCTAGAGTTCCCTTGGTAGCGGGAGGGCGGGATGAGCAGTTCTTC.

This chain uses TRBV3-1 with TRBJ2-1; 7 nucleotides line up with TRBD2. This CDR3 comprises 12 residues. Trimming cost V 4 bases and J 11 bases; bases outside gene matches: 5. CDR1 LGHDT and CDR2 YNNKEL come from the germline V gene (reference sequence). The CDR3 protein is CASSLPGRQQFF. The CDR3, as DNA: TGTGCCAGCAGCCTCCCCGGGAGGCAGCAGTTCTTC.

This CDR3 reads CASSYWATGTQETQYF. CDR3 in DNA: TGCGCCAGCAGCTATTGGGCCACGGGGACCCAAGAGACCCAGTACTTC. This chain links TRBV5-1 with TRBJ2-5; D is tentatively TRBD1 or TRBD2 (5 bases each). The germline gives CDR1 SGHRS, CDR2 YFSETQ. Trimming removed 3 bases from V and 1 base from J, with 16 bases in between. This CDR3 comprises 16 residues.

The chain employs TRBV11-2 and TRBJ2-3, with D unclear. The last part of the DNA fits TRBJ1-5 better; the J call may be wrong. The CDR3 loop spans 16 amino acids. Germline assignment: CDR1 SGHAT and CDR2 FQNNGV. The DNA for the CDR3 is TGTGCCAGCAGCCCACTAGCGGGAGGCGTGGAAGATACGCAGCATTTT. Translation gives CASSPLAGGVEDTQHF.